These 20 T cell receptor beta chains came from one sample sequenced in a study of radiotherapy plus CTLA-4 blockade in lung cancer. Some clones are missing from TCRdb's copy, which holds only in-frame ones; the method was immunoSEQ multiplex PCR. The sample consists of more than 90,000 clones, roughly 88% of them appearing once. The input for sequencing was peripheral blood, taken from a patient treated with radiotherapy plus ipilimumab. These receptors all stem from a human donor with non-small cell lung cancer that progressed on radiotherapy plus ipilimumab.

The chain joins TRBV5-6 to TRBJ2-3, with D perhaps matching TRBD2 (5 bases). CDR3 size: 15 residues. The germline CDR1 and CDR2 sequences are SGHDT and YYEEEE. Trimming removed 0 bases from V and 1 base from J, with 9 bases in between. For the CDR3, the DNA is TGTGCCAGCAGCTTGGTCGGACTGGGCACAGATACGCAGTATTTT. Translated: CASSLVGLGTDTQYF.

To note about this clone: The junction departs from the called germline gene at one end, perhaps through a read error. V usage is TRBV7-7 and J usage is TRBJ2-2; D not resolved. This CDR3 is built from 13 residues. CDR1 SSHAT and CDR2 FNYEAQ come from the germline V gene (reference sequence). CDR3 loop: CASSLVSTGELFF. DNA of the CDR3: TGTGCTAGCAGCTTAGTGAGCACCGGGGAGCTGTTTTTT.

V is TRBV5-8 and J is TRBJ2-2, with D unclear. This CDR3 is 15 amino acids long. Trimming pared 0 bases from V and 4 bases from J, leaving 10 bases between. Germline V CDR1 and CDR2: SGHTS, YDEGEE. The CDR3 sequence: CASSLAGLSTGELFF. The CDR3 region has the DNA TGTGCCAGCAGCTTGGCCGGGCTGAGCACCGGGGAGCTGTTTTTT. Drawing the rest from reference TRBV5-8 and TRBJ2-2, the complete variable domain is EAGVTQSPTHLIKTRGQQATLRCSPISGHTSVYWYQQALGLGLQFLLWYDEGEERNRGNFPPRFSGRQFPNYSSELNVNALELEDSALYLCASSLAGLSTGELFFGEGSRLTVL.

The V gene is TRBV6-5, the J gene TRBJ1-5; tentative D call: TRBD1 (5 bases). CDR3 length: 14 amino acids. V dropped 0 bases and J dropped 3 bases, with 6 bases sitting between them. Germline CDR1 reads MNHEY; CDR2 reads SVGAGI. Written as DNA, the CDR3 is TGTGCCAGCAGTTACTCCGGGGCCAATCAGCCCCAGCATTTT. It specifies CASSYSGANQPQHF.

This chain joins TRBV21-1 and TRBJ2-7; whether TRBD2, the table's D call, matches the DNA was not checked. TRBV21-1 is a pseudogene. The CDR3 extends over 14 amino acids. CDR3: CASRSRRNSYEQYF. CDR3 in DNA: TGTGCCAGCAGAAGTAGGCGGAACTCCTACGAGCAGTACTTC.

The DNA for the CDR3 is TGTGCCATTTCGGACAGCATGAACACTGAAGCTTTCTTT. Translating gives CAISDSMNTEAFF. J is TRBJ1-1 and V is TRBV7-6, with a weak D call TRBD1 (6 bases). Germline V gene data show CDR1 as SGHVS and CDR2 as FNYEAQ. The length of the CDR3 is 13 residues. Trimming removed 10 bases at V and 0 bases at J, with 12 bases between.

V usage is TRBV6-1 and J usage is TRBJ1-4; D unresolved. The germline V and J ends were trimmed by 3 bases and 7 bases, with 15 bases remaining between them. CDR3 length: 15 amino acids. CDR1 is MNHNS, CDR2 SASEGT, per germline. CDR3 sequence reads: CASSEWKRAAEKLFF. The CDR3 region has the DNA TGTGCCAGCAGTGAGTGGAAGCGGGCGGCTGAAAAACTGTTTTTT.

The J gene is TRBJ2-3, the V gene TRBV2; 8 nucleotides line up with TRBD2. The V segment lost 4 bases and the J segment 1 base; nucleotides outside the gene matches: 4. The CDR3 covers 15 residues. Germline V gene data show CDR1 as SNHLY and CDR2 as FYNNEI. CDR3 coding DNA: TGTGCCAGCAGTGGATGGACTAGCCGCACAGATACGCAGTATTTT. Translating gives CASSGWTSRTDTQYF. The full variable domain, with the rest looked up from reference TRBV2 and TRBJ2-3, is EPEVTQTPSHQVTQMGQEVILRCVPISNHLYFYWYRQILGQKVEFLVSFYNNEISEKSEIFDDQFSVERPDGSNFTLKIRSTKLEDSAMYFCASSGWTSRTDTQYFGPGTRLTVL.

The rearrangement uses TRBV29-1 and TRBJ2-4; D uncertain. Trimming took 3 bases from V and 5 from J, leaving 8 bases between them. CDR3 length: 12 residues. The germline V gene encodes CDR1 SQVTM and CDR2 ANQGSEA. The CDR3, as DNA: TGCAGCGTTGAGGACCATCAAAACATTCAGTACTTC. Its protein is CSVEDHQNIQYF.

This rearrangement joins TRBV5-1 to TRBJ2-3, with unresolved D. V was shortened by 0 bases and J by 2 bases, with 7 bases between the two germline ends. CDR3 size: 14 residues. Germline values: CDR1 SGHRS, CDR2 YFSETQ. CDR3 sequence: CASSLAPHTDTQYF. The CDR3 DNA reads TGCGCCAGCAGCTTGGCCCCACACACAGATACGCAGTATTTT.

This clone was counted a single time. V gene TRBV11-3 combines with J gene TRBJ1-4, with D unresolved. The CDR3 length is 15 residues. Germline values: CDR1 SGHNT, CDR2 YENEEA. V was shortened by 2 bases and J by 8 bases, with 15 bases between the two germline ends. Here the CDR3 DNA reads TGTGCCAGCAGCTTAAGGAGCGGACGGGGAGAAAAACTGTTTTTT. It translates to CASSLRSGRGEKLFF. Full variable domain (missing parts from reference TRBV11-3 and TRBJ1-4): EAGVVQSPRYKIIEKKQPVAFWCNPISGHNTLYWYLQNLGQGPELLIRYENEEAVDDSQLPKDRFSAERLKGVDSTLKIQPAELGDSAVYLCASSLRSGRGEKLFFGSGTQLSVL.

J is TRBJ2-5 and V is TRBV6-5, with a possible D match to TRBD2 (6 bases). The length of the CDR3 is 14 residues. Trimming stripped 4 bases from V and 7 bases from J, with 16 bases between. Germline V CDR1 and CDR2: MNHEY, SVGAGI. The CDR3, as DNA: TGTGCCAGCAGTTCCCCTCGGGAGTACGGGACCCAGTACTTC. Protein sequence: CASSSPREYGTQYF.

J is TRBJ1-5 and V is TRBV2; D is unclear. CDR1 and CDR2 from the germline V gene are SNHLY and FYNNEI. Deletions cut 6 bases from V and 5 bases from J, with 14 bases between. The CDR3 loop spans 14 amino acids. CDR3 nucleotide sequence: TGTGCCAGCAGCGACATCGAGGGTTATCAGCCCCAGCATTTT. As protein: CASSDIEGYQPQHF.

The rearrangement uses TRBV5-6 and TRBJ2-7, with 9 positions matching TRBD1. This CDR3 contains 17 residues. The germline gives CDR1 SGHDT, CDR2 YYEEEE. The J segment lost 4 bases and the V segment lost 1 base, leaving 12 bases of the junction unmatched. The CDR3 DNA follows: TGTGCCAGCAGCTTGACGTTTAGGGACAGGGATAGGTACGAGCAGTACTTC. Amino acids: CASSLTFRDRDRYEQYF.

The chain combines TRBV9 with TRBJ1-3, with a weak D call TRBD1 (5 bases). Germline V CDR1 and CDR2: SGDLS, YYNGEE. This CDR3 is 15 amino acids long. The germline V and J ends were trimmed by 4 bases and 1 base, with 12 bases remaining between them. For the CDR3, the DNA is TGTGCCAGCAGCAGGGGCCTGCTGTCTGGAAACACCATATATTTT. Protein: CASSRGLLSGNTIYF.

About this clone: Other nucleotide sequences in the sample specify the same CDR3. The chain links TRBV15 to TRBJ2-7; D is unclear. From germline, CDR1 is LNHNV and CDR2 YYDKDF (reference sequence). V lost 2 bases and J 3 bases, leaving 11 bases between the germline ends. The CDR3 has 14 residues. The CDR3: CATSRSGLHYEQYF. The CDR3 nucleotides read TGTGCCACCAGCAGATCCGGGCTCCACTACGAGCAGTACTTC.

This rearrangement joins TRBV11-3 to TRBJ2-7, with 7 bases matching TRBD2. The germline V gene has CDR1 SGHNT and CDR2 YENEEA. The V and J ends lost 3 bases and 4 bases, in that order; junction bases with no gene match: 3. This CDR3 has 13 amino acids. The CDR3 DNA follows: TGTGCCAGCAGCTTGGGACTACCATACGAGCAGTACTTC. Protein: CASSLGLPYEQYF.

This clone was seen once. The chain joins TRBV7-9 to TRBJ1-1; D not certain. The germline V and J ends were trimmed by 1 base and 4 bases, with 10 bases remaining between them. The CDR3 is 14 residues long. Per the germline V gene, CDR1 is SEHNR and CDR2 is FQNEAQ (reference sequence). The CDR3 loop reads CASSLGGTTTEAFF. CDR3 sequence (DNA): TGTGCCAGCAGCTTAGGGGGAACGACCACTGAAGCTTTCTTT.

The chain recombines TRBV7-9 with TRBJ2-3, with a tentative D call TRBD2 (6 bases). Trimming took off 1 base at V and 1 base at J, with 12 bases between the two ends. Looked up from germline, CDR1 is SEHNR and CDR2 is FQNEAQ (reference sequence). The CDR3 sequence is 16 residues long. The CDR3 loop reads CASSLGRERGTDTQYF. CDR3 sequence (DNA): TGTGCCAGCAGCTTAGGGCGGGAACGCGGCACAGATACGCAGTATTTT.

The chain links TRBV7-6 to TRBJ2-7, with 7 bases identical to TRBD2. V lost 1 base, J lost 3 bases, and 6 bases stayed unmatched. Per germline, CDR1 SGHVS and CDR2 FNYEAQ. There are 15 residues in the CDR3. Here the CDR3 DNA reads TGTGCCAGCAGCTTAGGACCAGCGGGGTACTACGAGCAGTACTTC. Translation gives CASSLGPAGYYEQYF.